The entry that follows covers one T cell receptor (beta chain) sequence. A read error is likely here: a far larger clone is one base away. Priming of first-strand cDNA relied on TRAV- and TRBV-specific primers (covering alpha and beta chains). It was with a constant-region primer and a V-primer adapter that TCRs were amplified over around 20 PCR cycles. Amplification of the isolated mRNA used in vitro transcription. MiXCR, applied by TCRdb to the reads, yields one record per CDR3 protein. This repertoire shows 60,000 to 75,000 distinct CDR3 sequences, more than 25% found once; its top ten account for 5.5% to 8.5%. CDR1 and CDR2 (germline): LGHNA, YSLEER. This CDR3 has 12 amino acids. This record comes from a study of low-dose radiotherapy and immunotherapy resistance in tumors. As for time point: before trial treatment.

The sequenced sample was PBMCs, obtained before treatment. This sequence joins TRBV4-3 and TRBJ1-1, with D unresolved. This receptor was taken from a male donor with rectosigmoid adenocarcinoma. The CDR3 spells CASRQEGTEAFF. The CDR3 DNA follows: TGCGCCAGCAGGCAAGAAGGGACTGAAGCTTTCTTT.